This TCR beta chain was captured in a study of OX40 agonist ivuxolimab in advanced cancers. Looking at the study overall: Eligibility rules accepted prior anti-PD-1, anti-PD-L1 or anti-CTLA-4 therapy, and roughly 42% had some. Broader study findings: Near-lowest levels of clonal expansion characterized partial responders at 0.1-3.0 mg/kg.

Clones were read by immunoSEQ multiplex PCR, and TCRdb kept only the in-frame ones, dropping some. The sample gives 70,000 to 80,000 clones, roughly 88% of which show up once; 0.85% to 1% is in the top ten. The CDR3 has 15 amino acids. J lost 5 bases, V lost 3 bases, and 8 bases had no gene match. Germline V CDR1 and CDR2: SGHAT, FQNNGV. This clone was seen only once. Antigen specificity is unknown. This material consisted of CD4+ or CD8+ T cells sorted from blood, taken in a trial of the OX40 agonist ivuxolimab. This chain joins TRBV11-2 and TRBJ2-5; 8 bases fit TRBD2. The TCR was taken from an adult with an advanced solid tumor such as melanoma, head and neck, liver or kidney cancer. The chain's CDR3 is CASSFQPGGRETQYF. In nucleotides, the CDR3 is TGTGCCAGCAGCTTCCAGCCGGGGGGGAGGGAGACCCAGTACTTC.